This T cell receptor beta chain is drawn from a study of T cell changes during pregnancy in multiple sclerosis. The assay was immunoSEQ multiplex PCR, and TCRdb's table has in-frame clones only and misses some. The data hold around 50,000 clones, with around 93% observed a single time. CDR3 length: 15 residues. After removal of 0 bases from V and 3 bases from J, the junction contained 4 bases not matched to a gene. Germline values: CDR1 MNHEY, CDR2 SMNVEV (reference sequence). The chain carries TRBV27 and TRBJ1-1; 7 nucleotides line up with TRBD1. The sequencing used CD8+ T cells from peripheral blood mononuclear cells, collected in the first trimester of pregnancy. This clonotype was sampled from a female donor with multiple sclerosis, enrolled in a pregnancy study. DNA for the CDR3: TGTGCCAGCAGTTTATCGAGGGGGCTGGACACTGAAGCTTTCTTT. This gives the protein CASSLSRGLDTEAFF.